This T cell receptor (beta chain) is drawn from a study of T cells after yellow fever vaccination. This clonotype was recorded a few times. Antigen specificity is unknown. Regarding the study as a whole: Booster samples showed a return of most primary-vaccination clones (about 96% CD4, about 85% CD8). The bulk population could contribute abundant contaminating clonotypes to FACS-sorted repertoires. Some clonotypes, a small share, were shared between CD4 and CD8 compartments.

As TCR cDNA was made by 5'RACE template switching, a universal primer site and UMIs were added. Using its own MiXCR run on the 5' RACE reads, TCRdb lists one record per CDR3 protein. In the table there are fewer than 450,000 distinct CDR3 sequences, approximately 10% of which are singletons. This TCR was recovered from a man between 18 and 35 years old who received the YFV17D yellow fever vaccine. Sample: PBMCs, taken on the day of the first yellow fever vaccination.

CDR3 in DNA: TGTGCCAGCAGCTTGTTTTTACAGCAAAACATTCAGTACTTC. This codes for CASSLFLQQNIQYF. The chain links TRBV5-5 to TRBJ2-4; D is undetermined. V lost 1 base to trimming and J lost 5 bases, with 10 bases between them. The germline V gene has CDR1 SGHKS and CDR2 YYEKEE (reference sequence). This CDR3 contains 14 residues.